Listed below are T cell receptor beta chains from one sample, sequenced in a study of response to subunit inactivated influenza vaccine. TCRdb reanalysed the RT-PCR reads using MiXCR and keeps one entry per CDR3 protein. This sample carries 500,000 to 600,000 distinct CDR3 sequences, less than 15% of them seen once, and the ten largest clones take 8.5% to 14%. The source material was PBMCs from blood, sampled approximately 13 days after vaccination. The receptors were sampled from a man over 45 who received an inactivated influenza vaccine. The CDR3 runs from the conserved cysteine through the conserved F or W. The order of the fields is J gene, V gene, D gene, CDR3 protein. D genes are given only for firm matches.

>TRBJ2-1|TRBV10-2|TRBD2
CASKPSGSYNEQFF
>TRBJ2-7|TRBV12-3/TRBV12-4|.
CASSPRGRSGREQYF
>TRBJ2-5|TRBV7-8|.
CASIPQVGQETQYF
>TRBJ2-5|TRBV3-1|TRBD1
CASSSGTGNGETQYF
>TRBJ2-3|TRBV5-1|TRBD1
CASSLEAQGSPLYF
>TRBJ1-1|TRBV20-1|.
CSASAGAPMNTEAFF
>TRBJ2-4|TRBV12-3/TRBV12-4|.
CASSFYPVAKNIQYF
>TRBJ2-2|TRBV2|.
CASGRDGLTNTGELFF
>TRBJ2-7|TRBV5-5|.
CASSLDGNLVYEQYF
>TRBJ2-3|TRBV20-1|.
CSAISRLSYTDTQYF